This TCR beta chain came from a study of cytomegalovirus exposure and HLA in healthy donors. Donors counted as nominally healthy when sampled, yet unrecorded immune exposures were likely. The germline V gene encodes CDR1 SGHAT and CDR2 FQNNGV. The ends lost 5 bases at V and 3 bases at J; junction bases unmatched: 4. This CDR3 contains 14 residues. The PCR ran on 60 Vbeta and 13 Jbeta primers. Generated by immunoSEQ multiplex PCR, the TCRdb table keeps only in-frame clones and is missing some. The sample lists 90,000 to 110,000 clones, around three quarters seen once, with around 7.7% in the top ten. Note on this clone: Its antigen is undetermined.

Study-level points and caveats: The study designated 160 or so TCR beta chains cytomegalovirus-associated. The analysis excluded some indistinguishable V segments, including TRBV6-2 and TRBV6-3.

Sequenced input: PBMCs. V gene TRBV11-2 combines with J gene TRBJ2-1; 7 bases map to TRBD2. This clonotype was sampled from a woman aged 45-65 years in good health and CMV-seropositive. CDR3 in amino acids: CASSQSGDYNEQFF. The DNA for the CDR3 is TGTGCCAGCAGCCAGAGCGGGGACTACAATGAGCAGTTCTTC.